The entry that follows covers one T cell receptor (beta chain) sequence. Its specificity is not known. MiXCR, run by TCRdb on the 5' RACE reads, gives a single entry per CDR3 protein. The data contain 1.5 million to 2 million distinct CDR3 sequences, about 30% of them singletons. The sample is drawn from a study of identical twins. The study's findings and limits: The presence of invariant MAIT and iNKT cells could partly confound analyses of zero-insertion sequences. Fewer insertions were carried by abundant cord blood beta clonotypes, but none was seen in memory repertoires.

The CDR3 runs 14 residues. Germline V gene lookup returns CDR1 SGHRS and CDR2 YFSETQ. V gave up 4 bases and J gave up 1 base, with 11 bases separating them. Specimen: cord blood. The clonotype was recovered from a newborn girl in good health. J is TRBJ1-1 and V is TRBV5-1, with TRBD1 as a possible D gene (6 bases). As DNA, the CDR3 is TGCGCCAGCAGCGTGGGGGCGGGGAACACTGAAGCTTTCTTT. Amino acids: CASSVGAGNTEAFF.